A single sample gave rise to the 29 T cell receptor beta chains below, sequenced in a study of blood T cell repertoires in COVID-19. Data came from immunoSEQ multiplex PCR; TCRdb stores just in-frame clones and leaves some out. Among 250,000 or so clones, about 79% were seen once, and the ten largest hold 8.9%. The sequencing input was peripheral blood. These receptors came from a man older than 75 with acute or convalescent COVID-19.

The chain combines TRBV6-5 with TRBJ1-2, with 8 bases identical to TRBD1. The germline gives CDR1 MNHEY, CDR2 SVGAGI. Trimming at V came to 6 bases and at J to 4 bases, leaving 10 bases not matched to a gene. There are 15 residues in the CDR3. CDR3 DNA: TGTGCCAGCAGGGCACAGGGGGTAACGACCTATGGCTACACCTTC. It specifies CASRAQGVTTYGYTF.

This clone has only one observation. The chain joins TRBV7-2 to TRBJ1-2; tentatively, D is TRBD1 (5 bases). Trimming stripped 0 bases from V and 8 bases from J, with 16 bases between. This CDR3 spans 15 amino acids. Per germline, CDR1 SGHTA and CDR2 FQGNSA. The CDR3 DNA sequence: TGTGCCAGCAGCTTAGCATTAGGGACTTCGGGGGGCTACACCTTC. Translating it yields CASSLALGTSGGYTF.

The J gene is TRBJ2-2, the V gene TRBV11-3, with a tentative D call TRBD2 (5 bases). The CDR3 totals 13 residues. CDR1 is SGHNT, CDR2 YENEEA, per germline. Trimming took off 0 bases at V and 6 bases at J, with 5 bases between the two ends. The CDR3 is CASSLERAGELFF. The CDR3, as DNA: TGTGCCAGCAGCTTAGAGCGGGCCGGGGAGCTGTTTTTT.

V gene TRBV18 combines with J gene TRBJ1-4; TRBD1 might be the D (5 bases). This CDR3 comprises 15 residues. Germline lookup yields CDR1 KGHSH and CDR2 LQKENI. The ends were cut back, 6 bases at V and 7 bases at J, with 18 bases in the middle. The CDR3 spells CASSPGRLGGEKLFF. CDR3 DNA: TGTGCCAGCTCCCCTGGGCGACTGGGGGGTGAAAAACTGTTTTTT.

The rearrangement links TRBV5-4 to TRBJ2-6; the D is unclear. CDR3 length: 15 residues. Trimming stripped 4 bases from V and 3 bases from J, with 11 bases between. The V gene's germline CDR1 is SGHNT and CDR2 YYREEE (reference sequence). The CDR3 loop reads CASSHSNGGANVLTF. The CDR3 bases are TGTGCCAGCAGCCACTCTAACGGTGGGGCCAACGTCCTGACTTTC.

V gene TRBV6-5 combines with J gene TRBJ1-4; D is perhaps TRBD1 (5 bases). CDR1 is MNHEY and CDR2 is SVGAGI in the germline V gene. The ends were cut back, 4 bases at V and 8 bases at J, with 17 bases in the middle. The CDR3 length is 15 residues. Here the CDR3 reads CASSSLGGFEEKLFF. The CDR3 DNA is TGTGCCAGCAGTTCCTTGGGGGGATTTGAGGAAAAACTGTTTTTT.

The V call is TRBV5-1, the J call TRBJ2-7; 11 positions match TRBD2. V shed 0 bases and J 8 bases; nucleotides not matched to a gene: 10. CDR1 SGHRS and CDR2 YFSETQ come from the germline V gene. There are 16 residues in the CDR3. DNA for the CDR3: TGCGCCAGCAGCTTGGACCTTAGCGGGAGGGCCGACAAGCAGTACTTC. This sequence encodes CASSLDLSGRADKQYF.

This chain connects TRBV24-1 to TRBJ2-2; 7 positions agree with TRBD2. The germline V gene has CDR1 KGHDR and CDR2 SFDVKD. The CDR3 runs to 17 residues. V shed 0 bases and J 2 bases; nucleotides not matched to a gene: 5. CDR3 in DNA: TGTGCCACCAGTGATTTGTGGCGGGGGAGCAACACCGGGGAGCTGTTTTTT. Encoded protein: CATSDLWRGSNTGELFF.

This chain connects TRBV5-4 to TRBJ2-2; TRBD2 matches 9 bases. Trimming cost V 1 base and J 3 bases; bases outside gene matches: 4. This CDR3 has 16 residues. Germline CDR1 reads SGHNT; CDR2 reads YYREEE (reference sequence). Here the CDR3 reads CASSLSGTSYTGELFF. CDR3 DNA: TGTGCCAGCAGCTTGTCGGGGACTAGCTACACCGGGGAGCTGTTTTTT.

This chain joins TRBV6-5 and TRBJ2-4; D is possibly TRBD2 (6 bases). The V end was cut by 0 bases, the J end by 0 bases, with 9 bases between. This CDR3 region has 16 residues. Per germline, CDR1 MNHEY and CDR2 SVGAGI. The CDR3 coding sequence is TGTGCCAGCAGTTACTCGGTGGGGGGAGCCAAAAACATTCAGTACTTC. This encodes CASSYSVGGAKNIQYF.

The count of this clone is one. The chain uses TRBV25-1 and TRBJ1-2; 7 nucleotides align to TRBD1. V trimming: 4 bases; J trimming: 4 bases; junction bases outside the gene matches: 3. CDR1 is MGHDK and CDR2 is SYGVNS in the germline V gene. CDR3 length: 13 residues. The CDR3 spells CASSGGGRYGYTF. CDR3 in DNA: TGTGCCAGCAGTGGAGGGGGCCGCTATGGCTACACCTTC.

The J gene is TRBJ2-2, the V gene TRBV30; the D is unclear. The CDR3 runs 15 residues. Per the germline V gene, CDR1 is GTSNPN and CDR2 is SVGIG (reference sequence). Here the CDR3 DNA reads TGTGCATACTCCCGAGGCAAGACGAACACCGGGGAGCTGTTTTTT. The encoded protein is CAYSRGKTNTGELFF.

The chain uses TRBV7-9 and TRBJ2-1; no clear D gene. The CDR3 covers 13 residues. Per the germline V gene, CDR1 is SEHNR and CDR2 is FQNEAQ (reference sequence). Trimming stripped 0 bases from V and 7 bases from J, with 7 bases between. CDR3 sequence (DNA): TGTGCCAGCAGCTTAGCCTTTTTTAATGAGCAGTTCTTC. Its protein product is CASSLAFFNEQFF.

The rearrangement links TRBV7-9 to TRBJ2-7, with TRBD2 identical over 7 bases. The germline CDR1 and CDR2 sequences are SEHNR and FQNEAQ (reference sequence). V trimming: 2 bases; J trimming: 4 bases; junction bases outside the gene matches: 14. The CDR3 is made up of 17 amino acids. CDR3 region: CASSLLGRAGRVYEQYF. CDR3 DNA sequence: TGTGCCAGCAGCTTATTGGGGAGGGCAGGGAGAGTGTACGAGCAGTACTTC.

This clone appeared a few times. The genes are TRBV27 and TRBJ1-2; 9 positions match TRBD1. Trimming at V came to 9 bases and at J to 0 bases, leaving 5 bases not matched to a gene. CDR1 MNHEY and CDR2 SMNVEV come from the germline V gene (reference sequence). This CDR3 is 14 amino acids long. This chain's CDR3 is CASTGTGSNYGYTF. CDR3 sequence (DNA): TGTGCCAGTACTGGGACAGGGTCTAACTATGGCTACACCTTC.

The CDR3 nucleotides are TGTGCCAGCAGATCCGGGACAGGGGCTGGCGGGGAGCTGTTTTTT. This gives the protein CASRSGTGAGGELFF. The chain carries TRBV7-3 and TRBJ2-2; 10 nucleotides line up with TRBD1. After removal of 6 bases from V and 7 bases from J, the junction contained 8 bases not matched to a gene. There are 15 residues in the CDR3. Germline V gene lookup returns CDR1 SGHTA and CDR2 FQGTGA.

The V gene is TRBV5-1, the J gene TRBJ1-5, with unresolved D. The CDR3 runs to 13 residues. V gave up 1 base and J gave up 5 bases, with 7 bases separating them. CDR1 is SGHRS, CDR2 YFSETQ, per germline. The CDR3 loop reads CASSLTVDQPQHF. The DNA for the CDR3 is TGCGCCAGCAGCTTGACAGTTGATCAGCCCCAGCATTTT. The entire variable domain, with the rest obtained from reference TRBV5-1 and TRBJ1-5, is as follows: KAGVTQTPRYLIKTRGQQVTLSCSPISGHRSVSWYQQTPGQGLQFLFEYFSETQRNKGNFPGRFSGRQFSNSRSEMNVSTLELGDSALYLCASSLTVDQPQHFGDGTRLSIL.

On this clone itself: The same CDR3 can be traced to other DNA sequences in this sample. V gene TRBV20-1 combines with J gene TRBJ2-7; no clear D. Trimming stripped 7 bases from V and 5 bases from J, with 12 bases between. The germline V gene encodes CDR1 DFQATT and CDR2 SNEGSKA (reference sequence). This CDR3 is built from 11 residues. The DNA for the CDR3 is TGCAGTGTCAGAAGTGGGCACGAGCAGTACTTC. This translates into CSVRSGHEQYF.

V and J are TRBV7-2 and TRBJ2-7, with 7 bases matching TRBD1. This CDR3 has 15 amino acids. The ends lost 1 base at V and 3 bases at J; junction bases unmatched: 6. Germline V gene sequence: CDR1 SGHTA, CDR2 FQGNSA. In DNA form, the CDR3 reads TGTGCCAGCAGCTTAGGAGCAGGGGGTAACTACGAGCAGTACTTC. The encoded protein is CASSLGAGGNYEQYF.

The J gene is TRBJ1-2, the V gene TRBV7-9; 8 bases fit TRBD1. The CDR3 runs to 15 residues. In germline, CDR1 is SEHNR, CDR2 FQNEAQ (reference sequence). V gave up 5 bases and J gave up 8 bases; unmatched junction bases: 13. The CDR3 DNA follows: TGTGCCAGCAGCGCCCGACAGGGGCCGGCGTCGGGCTACACCTTC. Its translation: CASSARQGPASGYTF.

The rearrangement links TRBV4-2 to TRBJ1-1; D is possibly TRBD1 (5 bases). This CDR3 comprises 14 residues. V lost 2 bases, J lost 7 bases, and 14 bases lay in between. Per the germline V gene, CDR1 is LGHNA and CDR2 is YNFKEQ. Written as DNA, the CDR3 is TGTGCCAGCAGCCAACGGACGGGAGGGGATGAAGCTTTCTTT. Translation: CASSQRTGGDEAFF.

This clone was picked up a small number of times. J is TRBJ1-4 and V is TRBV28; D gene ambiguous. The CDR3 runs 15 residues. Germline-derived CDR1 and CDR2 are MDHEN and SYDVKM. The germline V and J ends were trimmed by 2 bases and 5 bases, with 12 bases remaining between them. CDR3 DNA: TGTGCCAGCAGTTTAGCGGGGATCCTAAATGAAAAACTGTTTTTT. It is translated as CASSLAGILNEKLFF.

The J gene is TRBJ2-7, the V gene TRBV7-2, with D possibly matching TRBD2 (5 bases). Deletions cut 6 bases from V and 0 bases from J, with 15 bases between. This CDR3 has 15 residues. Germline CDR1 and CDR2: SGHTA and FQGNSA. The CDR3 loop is CASSREGVSSYEQYF. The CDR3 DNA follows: TGTGCCAGCAGTAGAGAGGGAGTTTCCTCCTACGAGCAGTACTTC.

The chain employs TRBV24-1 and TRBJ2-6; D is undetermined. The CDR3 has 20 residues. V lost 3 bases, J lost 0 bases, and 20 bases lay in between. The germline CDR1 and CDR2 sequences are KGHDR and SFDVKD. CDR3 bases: TGTGCCACCAGTGATCAATTGAGAGAGCTTCTAAGCTCTGGGGCCAACGTCCTGACTTTC. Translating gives CATSDQLRELLSSGANVLTF.

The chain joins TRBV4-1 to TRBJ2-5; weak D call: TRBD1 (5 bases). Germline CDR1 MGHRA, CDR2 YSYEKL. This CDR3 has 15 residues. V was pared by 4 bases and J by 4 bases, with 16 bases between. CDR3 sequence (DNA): TGCGCCAGCAGCCGAGACAGCTCAGGTCTAGAGACCCAGTACTTC. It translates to CASSRDSSGLETQYF.

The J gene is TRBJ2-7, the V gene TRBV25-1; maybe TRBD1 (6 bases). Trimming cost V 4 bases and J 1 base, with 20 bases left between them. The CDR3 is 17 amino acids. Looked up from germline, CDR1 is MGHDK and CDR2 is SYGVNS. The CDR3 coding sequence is TGTGCCAGCAGTGCGGACCCGGGACACACATTATCCTACGAGCAGTACTTC. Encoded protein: CASSADPGHTLSYEQYF.

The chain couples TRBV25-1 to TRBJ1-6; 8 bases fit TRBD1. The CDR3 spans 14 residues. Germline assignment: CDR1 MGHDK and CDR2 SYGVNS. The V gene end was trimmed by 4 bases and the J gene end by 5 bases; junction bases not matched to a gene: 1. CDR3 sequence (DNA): TGTGCCAGCAGTGGGACAGGGAATAATTCACCCCTCCACTTT. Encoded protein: CASSGTGNNSPLHF.

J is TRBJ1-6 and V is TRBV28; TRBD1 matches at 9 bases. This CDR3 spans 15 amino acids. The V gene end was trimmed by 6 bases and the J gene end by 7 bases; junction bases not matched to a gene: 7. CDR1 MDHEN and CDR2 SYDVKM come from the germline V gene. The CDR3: CASRSGGQGNSPLHF. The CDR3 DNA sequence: TGTGCCAGCAGGTCAGGAGGACAGGGGAATTCACCCCTCCACTTT.

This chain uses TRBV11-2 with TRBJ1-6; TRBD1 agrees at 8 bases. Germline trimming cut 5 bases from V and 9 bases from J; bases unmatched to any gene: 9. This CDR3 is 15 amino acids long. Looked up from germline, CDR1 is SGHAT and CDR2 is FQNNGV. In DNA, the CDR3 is TGTGCCAGCAGCATCGGACAGGGAAAAGGTTCACCCCTCCACTTT. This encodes CASSIGQGKGSPLHF. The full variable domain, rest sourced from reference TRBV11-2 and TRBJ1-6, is EAGVAQSPRYKIIEKRQSVAFWCNPISGHATLYWYQQILGQGPKLLIQFQNNGVVDDSQLPKDRFSAERLKGVDSTLKIQPAKLEDSAVYLCASSIGQGKGSPLHFGNGTRLTVT.